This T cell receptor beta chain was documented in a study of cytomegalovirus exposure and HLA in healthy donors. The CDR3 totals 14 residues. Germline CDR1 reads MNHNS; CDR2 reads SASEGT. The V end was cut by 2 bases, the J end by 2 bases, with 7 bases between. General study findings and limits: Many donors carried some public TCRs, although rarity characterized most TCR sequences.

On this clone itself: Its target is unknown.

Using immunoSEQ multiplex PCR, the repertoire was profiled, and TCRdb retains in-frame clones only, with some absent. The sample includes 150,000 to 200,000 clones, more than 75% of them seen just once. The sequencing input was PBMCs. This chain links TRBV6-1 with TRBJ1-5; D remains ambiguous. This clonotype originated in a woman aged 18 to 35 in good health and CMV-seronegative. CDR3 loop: CASSEYGGNQPQHF. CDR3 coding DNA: TGTGCCAGCAGTGAATACGGGGGCAATCAGCCCCAGCATTTT.